This T cell receptor beta chain stems from a study of T cell repertoires in cytomegalovirus infection. In the study overall: Based on public TCR beta signatures, there were indications of CMV infection and of a matching HLA type.

General study findings and limits: What dominated the ex vivo response were HLA-C-restricted CMV-specific TCR beta clonotypes.

This clonotype was observed a few times. Its antigen is as yet unknown. TCRdb processed the reads anew with MiXCR; each CDR3 protein has one entry. This sample has hundreds of thousands of distinct CDR3 sequences, with 24% found just once. V lost 2 bases to trimming and J lost 3 bases; unmatched junction nucleotides: 16. The CDR3 has 17 amino acids. Germline CDR1 and CDR2: DFQATT and SNEGSKA (reference sequence). The chain carries TRBV20-1 and TRBJ2-7; 7 bases map to TRBD2. The sequence was collected from a human donor in good health (CMV status not recorded). Some clones in this sample may be carry-over from other donors' samples. Sample: CD8+ T cells from PBMCs. In DNA form, the CDR3 reads TGCAGTGCTAGATGGTCTGGCGGGGGATGGTTGGGCTACGAGCAGTACTTC. Protein: CSARWSGGGWLGYEQYF.